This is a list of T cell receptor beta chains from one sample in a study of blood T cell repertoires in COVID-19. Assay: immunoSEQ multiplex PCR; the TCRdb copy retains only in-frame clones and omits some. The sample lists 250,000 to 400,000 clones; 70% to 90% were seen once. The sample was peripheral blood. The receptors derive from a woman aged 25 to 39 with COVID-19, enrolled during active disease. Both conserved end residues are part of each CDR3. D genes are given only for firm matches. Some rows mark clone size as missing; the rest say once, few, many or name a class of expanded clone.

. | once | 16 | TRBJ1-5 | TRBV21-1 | TGTGCCAGCACCTCCTCGGGGGACAGGGGTAATCAGCCCCAGCATTTT | CASTSSGDRGNQPQHF
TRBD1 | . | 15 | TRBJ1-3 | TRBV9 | TGTGCCAGCAGCATACAGGGGGGCTCTGGAAACACCATATATTTT | CASSIQGGSGNTIYF
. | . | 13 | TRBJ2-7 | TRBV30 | TGTGCCTGGAGCCCGGGTGACCCCTACGAGCAGTACTTC | CAWSPGDPYEQYF
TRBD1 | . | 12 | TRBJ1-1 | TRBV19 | TGTGCCAGTAGTTTCGGACAGGCTGAAGCTTTCTTT | CASSFGQAEAFF
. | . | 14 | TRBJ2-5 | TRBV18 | TGTGCCAGCTCACCAAAGACTAGCCAAGAGACCCAGTACTTC | CASSPKTSQETQYF
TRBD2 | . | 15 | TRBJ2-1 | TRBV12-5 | TGTGCTAGTGGCCTCGGGACTAGCGGGGGGGATGAGCAGTTCTTC | CASGLGTSGGDEQFF
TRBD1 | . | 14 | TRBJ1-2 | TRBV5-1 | TGCGCCAGCGATACAGGGGGCGGTGGTTATGGCTACACCTTC | CASDTGGGGYGYTF
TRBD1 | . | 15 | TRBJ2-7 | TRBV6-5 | TGTGCCAGCAGCCGCCGGGACAGGGGAACCTACGAGCAGTACTTC | CASSRRDRGTYEQYF
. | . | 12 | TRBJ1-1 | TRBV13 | TGTGCCAGCAGCTTATACCGGTCTGAAGCTTTCTTT | CASSLYRSEAFF
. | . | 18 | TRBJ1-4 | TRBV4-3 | TGCGCCAGCAGCCACCAGGCCCTAGGAGGAATAATAGTCGAAAAACTGTTTTTT | CASSHQALGGIIVEKLFF
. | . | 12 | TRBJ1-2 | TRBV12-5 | TGTGCTAGTGGTTCCGGCCCGGGGGGCTACACCTTC | CASGSGPGGYTF
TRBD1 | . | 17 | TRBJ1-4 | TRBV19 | TGTGCCAGTACCCTGGGGACAGGGACTGCAACTAATGAAAAACTGTTTTTT | CASTLGTGTATNEKLFF
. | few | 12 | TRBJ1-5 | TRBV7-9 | TGTGCCAGCAGCCCGGTTGATCAGCCCCAGCATTTT | CASSPVDQPQHF
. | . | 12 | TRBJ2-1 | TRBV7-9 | TGTGCCAGCAGCTTCCTGTCTGATGAGCAGTTCTTC | CASSFLSDEQFF
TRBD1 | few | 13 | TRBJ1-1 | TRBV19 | TGTGCCAGTAGGGGCAGGGGGAGGACTGAAGCTTTCTTT | CASRGRGRTEAFF
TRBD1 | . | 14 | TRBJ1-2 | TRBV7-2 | TGTGCCAGCAGCTTAACCACAGGGGGCTATGGCTACACCTTC | CASSLTTGGYGYTF
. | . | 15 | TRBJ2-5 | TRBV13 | TGTGCCAGCAGCTTAGAGGCAGGGGCGGAGGAGACCCAGTACTTC | CASSLEAGAEETQYF
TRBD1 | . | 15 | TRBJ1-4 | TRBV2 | TGTGCCAGCACCGGACAGGGAATAACTAATGAAAAACTGTTTTTT | CASTGQGITNEKLFF
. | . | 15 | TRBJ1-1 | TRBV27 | TGTGCCAGCAGTTTCCTGTTGACTATGAACACTGAAGCTTTCTTT | CASSFLLTMNTEAFF
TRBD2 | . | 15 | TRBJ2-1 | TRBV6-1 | TGTGCCAGCAGTGAATGGCGGGGGAGGAGCAATGAGCAGTTCTTC | CASSEWRGRSNEQFF
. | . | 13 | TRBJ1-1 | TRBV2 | TGTGCCAGCAGAACGGAGAAGAACACTGAAGCTTTCTTT | CASRTEKNTEAFF
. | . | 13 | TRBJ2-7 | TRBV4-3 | TGCGCCAGCAGTCCAGGGTTCGCTGGAGAGCAGTACTTC | CASSPGFAGEQYF
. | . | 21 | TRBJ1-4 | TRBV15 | TGTGCCACCAGCACAGGGACTATTGGTGGCAGGGAGAGAACAACTAATGAAAAACTGTTTTTT | CATSTGTIGGRERTTNEKLFF
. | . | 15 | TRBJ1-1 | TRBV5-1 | TGCGCCAGCAGCCCCACGTGGGGCCCCAACACTGAAGCTTTCTTT | CASSPTWGPNTEAFF
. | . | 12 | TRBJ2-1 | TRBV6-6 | TGTGCCAGCAGTTACTCCAAACTCCAGCAGTTCTTC | CASSYSKLQQFF
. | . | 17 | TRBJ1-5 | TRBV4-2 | TGTGCCAGCAGCCAAGATGTGAAGACAGGTTCCCCTTGGCCCCAGCATTTT | CASSQDVKTGSPWPQHF
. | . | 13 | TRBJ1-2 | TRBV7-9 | TGTGCCAGCAGCTCGAGCGGGGGTTGGGGCTACACCTTC | CASSSSGGWGYTF
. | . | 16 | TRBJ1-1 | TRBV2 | TGTGCCAGCAGTGAAGCGCTGGGCAGCTTGAACACTGAAGCTTTCTTT | CASSEALGSLNTEAFF
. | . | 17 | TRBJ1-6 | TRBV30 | TGTGCCTGGAGTGTAAGGCAGGGTTTCACCTATAATTCACCCCTCCACTTT | CAWSVRQGFTYNSPLHF
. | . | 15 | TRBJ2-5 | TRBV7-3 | TGTGCCAGCAGCTTAGGAGGACGGGCCGAAGAGACCCAGTACTTC | CASSLGGRAEETQYF
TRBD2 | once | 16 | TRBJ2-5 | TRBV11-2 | TGTGCCAGCAGCCCACCGGGACTAGCCTCCAGGGAGACCCAGTACTTC | CASSPPGLASRETQYF
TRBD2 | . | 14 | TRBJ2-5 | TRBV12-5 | TGTGCTAGTGGGCGCGGGACTAGCGGGGAGGCCCAGTACTTC | CASGRGTSGEAQYF
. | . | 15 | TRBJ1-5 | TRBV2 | TGTGCCAGCAGTGAACAGGGATATAGCAATCAGCCCCAGCATTTT | CASSEQGYSNQPQHF
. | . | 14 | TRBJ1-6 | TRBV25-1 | TGTGCCAGCAGTCCTATGCAATATAATTCACCCCTCCACTTT | CASSPMQYNSPLHF
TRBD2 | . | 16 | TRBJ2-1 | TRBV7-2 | TGTGCCAGCCGAGGACTAGCGGGAAGCCTCTACAATGAGCAGTTCTTC | CASRGLAGSLYNEQFF
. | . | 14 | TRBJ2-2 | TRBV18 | TGTGCCAGCTCACCAAGACAGGACATCGGGGAGCTGTTTTTT | CASSPRQDIGELFF
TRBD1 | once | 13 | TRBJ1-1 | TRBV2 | TGTGCCAGCAGGGTTGACAGGGCCACTGAAGCTTTCTTT | CASRVDRATEAFF
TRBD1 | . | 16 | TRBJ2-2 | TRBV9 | TGTGCCAGCAGCTTCGAGGGGGCATTCTACACCGGGGAGCTGTTTTTT | CASSFEGAFYTGELFF
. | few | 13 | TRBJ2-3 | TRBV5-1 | TGCGCCAGCAGCTCCCCCATCACAGATACGCAGTATTTT | CASSSPITDTQYF
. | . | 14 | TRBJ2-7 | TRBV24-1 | TGTGCCACCAGTGATGCGACAGCTCGGTACGAGCAGTACTTC | CATSDATARYEQYF
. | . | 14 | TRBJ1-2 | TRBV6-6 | TGTGCCAGCAGCCCACGGGGGGCAAACTATGGCTACACCTTC | CASSPRGANYGYTF
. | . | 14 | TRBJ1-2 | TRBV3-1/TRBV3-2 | TGTGCCAGCAGCCCGACAGGCCCGGACTATGGCTACACCTTC | CASSPTGPDYGYTF
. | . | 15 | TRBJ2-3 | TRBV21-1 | TGTGCCAGCACCAGAGCGGGGCTGCGGGGGGATACGCAGTATTTT | CASTRAGLRGDTQYF
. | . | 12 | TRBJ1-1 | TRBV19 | TGTGCCAGTAGTACCTTCGAGACTGAAGCTTTCTTT | CASSTFETEAFF
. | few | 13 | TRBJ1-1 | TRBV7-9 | TGTGCCAGCAGATCCGTTGACAGGACTGAAGCTTTCTTT | CASRSVDRTEAFF
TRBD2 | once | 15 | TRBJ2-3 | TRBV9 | TGTGCCAGCAGCGCTCTCGGCGGGGGGGGAGATACGCAGTATTTT | CASSALGGGGDTQYF
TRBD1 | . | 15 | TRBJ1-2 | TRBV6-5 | TGTGCCAGCAGTTTCGGACAGGGGGACAACTATGGCTACACCTTC | CASSFGQGDNYGYTF
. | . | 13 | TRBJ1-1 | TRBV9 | TGTGCCAGCAGCGTCGCCCAAAGGGGTGAAGCTTTCTTT | CASSVAQRGEAFF
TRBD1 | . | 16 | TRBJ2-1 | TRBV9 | TGTGCCAGCAGCGCGGACAGGGGGTATTGGGCCAATGAGCAGTTCTTC | CASSADRGYWANEQFF
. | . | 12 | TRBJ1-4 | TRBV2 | TGTGCCAGCAGTGATAGGGGCGAAAAACTGTTTTTT | CASSDRGEKLFF
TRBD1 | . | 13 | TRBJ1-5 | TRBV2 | TGTGCCAGCAGGGGGACAGGGGTTCAGCCCCAGCATTTT | CASRGTGVQPQHF
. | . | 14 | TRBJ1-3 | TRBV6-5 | TGTGCCAGCACTGCGGACAGCACTGGAAACACCATATATTTT | CASTADSTGNTIYF
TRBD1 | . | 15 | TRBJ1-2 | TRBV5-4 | TGTGCCAGCAGCCCGCTACAGGGGGCGGACTATGGCTACACCTTC | CASSPLQGADYGYTF
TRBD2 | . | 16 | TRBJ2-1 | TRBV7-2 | TGTGCCAGCGGAGTAGGGTCGGGACTAGCTTACGATGAGCAGTTCTTC | CASGVGSGLAYDEQFF
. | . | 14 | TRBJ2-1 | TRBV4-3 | TGCGCCAGCAGCCGGGAGCCGGCCCACAATGAGCAGTTCTTC | CASSREPAHNEQFF
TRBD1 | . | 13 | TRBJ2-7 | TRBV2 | TGTGCCAGTCGGACAGGGGGACCCCTCGAGCAGTACTTC | CASRTGGPLEQYF
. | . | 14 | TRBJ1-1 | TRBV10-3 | TGTGCCATCTCCAAATTGAAGGGAGACACTGAAGCTTTCTTT | CAISKLKGDTEAFF
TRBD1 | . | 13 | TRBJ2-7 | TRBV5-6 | TGTGCCAGCAGCCCGGGGACAGCCTACGAGCAGTACTTC | CASSPGTAYEQYF
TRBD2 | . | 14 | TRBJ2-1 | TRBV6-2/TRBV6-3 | TGTGCCAGCAGTTTTCGGGGGGAATACAATGAGCAGTTCTTC | CASSFRGEYNEQFF